Each of the 25 T cell receptor beta chains below was sequenced from the same sample in a study of CD8+ T cells in alopecia areata (dated by TCRdb to the late 2010s). The time point label here, explained by the study, means: around 22 weeks on oral tofacitinib. Per the publication, the treatment or condition label means: oral pan-JAK inhibitor, 5-10 mg twice daily. Library construction relied on the immunoSEQ multiplex PCR assay. RNA was extracted from all samples and reverse transcribed into cDNA as template for TCR sequencing. Imported from immuneACCESS, the table was reduced by TCRdb to in-frame sequences with V and J called. These copies leave out some clones; in studies compared against another copy, an unresolved V gene accounts for under half, and the cause of the remainder is not known. A total of 80,000 or so clones appear in this sample, around 66% of them only once. The leading ten clones occupy around 22% of the sample.

Sample: CD8+ T cells sorted from blood, taken at week 24, from a patient treated with tofacitinib. Receptors originate from a human donor with alopecia areata.

This CDR3 is CASSSPNFDEQFF. The CDR3 nucleotides are TGTGCCAGCAGCTCGCCAAACTTTGATGAGCAGTTCTTC. The rearrangement joins TRBV7-9 to TRBJ2-1; D unresolved. The CDR3 is made up of 13 amino acids. Per the germline V gene, CDR1 is SEHNR and CDR2 is FQNEAQ (reference sequence). The V end lost 4 bases, the J end lost 8 bases, and 12 bases lay between the germline ends.

This clone was recorded a few times. The genes are TRBV7-9 and TRBJ2-5, with D maybe TRBD1 (5 bases). Looked up from germline, CDR1 is SEHNR and CDR2 is FQNEAQ (reference sequence). There are 13 residues in the CDR3. Trimming removed 2 bases at V and 3 bases at J, with 7 bases between. In DNA form, the CDR3 reads TGTGCCAGCAGCTTAAACAGGAAAGAGACCCAGTACTTC. It is translated as CASSLNRKETQYF.

This rearrangement joins TRBV13 to TRBJ1-5, with D unclear. Germline CDR1 is PRHDT and CDR2 is FYEKMQ (reference sequence). V was clipped by 0 bases and J by 1 base, with 10 bases between them. The CDR3 sequence is 16 residues long. The CDR3 spells CASSLGREYSNQPQHF. The CDR3 region has the DNA TGTGCCAGCAGCTTAGGTAGGGAATACAGCAATCAGCCCCAGCATTTT.

The chain joins TRBV7-2 to TRBJ1-5, with TRBD1 matching over 11 bases. This CDR3 contains 16 residues. Germline V gene sequence: CDR1 SGHTA, CDR2 FQGNSA. V gave up 5 bases and J gave up 2 bases; unmatched junction bases: 5. CDR3 sequence: CASSRTGGFGNQPQHF. DNA of the CDR3: TGTGCCAGCAGCCGGACAGGGGGCTTCGGCAATCAGCCCCAGCATTTT.

This chain links TRBV5-4 with TRBJ2-7; 10 bases are a match to TRBD1. The CDR3 spans 15 residues. The ends lost 2 bases at V and 3 bases at J; junction bases unmatched: 5. Germline CDR1 reads SGHNT; CDR2 reads YYREEE (reference sequence). CDR3 sequence reads: CASSFGQGVSYEQYF. In nucleotides, the CDR3 is TGTGCCAGCAGCTTCGGACAGGGGGTTAGCTACGAGCAGTACTTC. Full variable domain (missing parts from reference TRBV5-4 and TRBJ2-7): ETGVTQSPTHLIKTRGQQVTLRCSSQSGHNTVSWYQQALGQGPQFIFQYYREEENGRGNFPPRFSGLQFPNYSSELNVNALELDDSALYLCASSFGQGVSYEQYFGPGTRLTVT.

This clone was counted between two and nine times. The rearrangement uses TRBV13 and TRBJ2-3; no reliable D call. V was pared by 3 bases and J by 0 bases, with 1 base between. The CDR3 runs 12 residues. Per the germline V gene, CDR1 is PRHDT and CDR2 is FYEKMQ (reference sequence). CDR3 nucleotides: TGTGCCAGCAGCTTTAGCACAGATACGCAGTATTTT. This encodes CASSFSTDTQYF.

The J gene is TRBJ2-7, the V gene TRBV6-5; 9 bases map to TRBD1. V dropped 2 bases and J dropped 7; count of bases not matched to a gene: 6. Germline V gene lookup returns CDR1 MNHEY and CDR2 SVGAGI. There are 14 residues in the CDR3. The CDR3 region has the DNA TGTGCCAGCAGTTACCTGGGACAGGGTGATGAGCAGTACTTC. Its protein product is CASSYLGQGDEQYF.

This sequence joins TRBV4-1 and TRBJ1-2, with D perhaps TRBD1 (5 bases). The CDR3 runs to 16 residues. Trimming took off 0 bases at V and 4 bases at J, with 15 bases between the two ends. CDR1 and CDR2 from the germline V gene are MGHRA and YSYEKL. The CDR3 sequence is CASSQDPFAGLYGYTF. The CDR3 DNA sequence: TGCGCCAGCAGCCAAGATCCTTTCGCAGGGCTCTATGGCTACACCTTC.

The genes are TRBV29-1 and TRBJ2-1; 13 nucleotides match TRBD2. Per the germline V gene, CDR1 is SQVTM and CDR2 is ANQGSEA. CDR3 size: 14 residues. V shed 6 bases and J 6 bases; nucleotides not matched to a gene: 5. As DNA, the CDR3 is TGCAGCGTCGCGTGGACTAGCGGGAGCAATGAGCAGTTCTTC. Translating gives CSVAWTSGSNEQFF.

This chain connects TRBV27 to TRBJ2-1, with 9 bases lining up with TRBD2. V lost 8 bases, J lost 2 bases, and 10 bases stayed unmatched. Germline CDR1 is MNHEY and CDR2 is SMNVEV (reference sequence). This CDR3 comprises 16 residues. The CDR3 region has the DNA TGTGCCAGCGCTATACTAGCGGGTGGAACCTACAATGAGCAGTTCTTC. Amino acid sequence: CASAILAGGTYNEQFF.

The V gene is TRBV2, the J gene TRBJ2-3; TRBD2 agrees at 8 bases. Germline V CDR1 and CDR2: SNHLY, FYNNEI. The CDR3 extends over 15 amino acids. V was clipped by 5 bases and J by 1 base; unmatched bases: 5. The CDR3 reads CASSFFSGGTDTQYF. In nucleotides, the CDR3 is TGTGCCAGCAGTTTTTTTAGCGGGGGCACAGATACGCAGTATTTT.

The V gene is TRBV27, the J gene TRBJ1-2; unclear D gene. Deletions cut 6 bases from V and 2 bases from J, with 10 bases between. In germline, CDR1 is MNHEY, CDR2 SMNVEV (reference sequence). The CDR3 covers 13 residues. The CDR3 nucleotides are TGTGCCAGCAGGCCGGGAGCCAACTATGGCTACACCTTC. Its translation is CASRPGANYGYTF.

The rearrangement links TRBV7-9 to TRBJ1-1, with D maybe TRBD1 (5 bases). Trimming cost V 5 bases and J 6 bases, with 28 bases left between them. This CDR3 has 18 residues. The V gene's germline CDR1 is SEHNR and CDR2 FQNEAQ (reference sequence). The CDR3 nucleotides read TGTGCCAGCAGCACTTTCCTGGCGGGTGATAAGCCCAGGGCTGAAGCTTTCTTT. Protein: CASSTFLAGDKPRAEAFF.

The chain combines TRBV5-1 with TRBJ1-1; a possible D gene is TRBD1 (6 bases). Trimming pared 1 base from V and 3 bases from J, leaving 13 bases between. This CDR3 comprises 15 residues. Germline CDR1 reads SGHRS; CDR2 reads YFSETQ. CDR3 sequence (DNA): TGCGCCAGCAGCTTGAAACAGGGTGTTTACACTGAAGCTTTCTTT. It translates to CASSLKQGVYTEAFF.

The chain has TRBV4-1 and TRBJ1-5; no firm D call. The CDR3 sequence is 13 residues long. The V gene lost 1 base and the J gene lost 7 bases, with 8 bases spanning the gap. Germline CDR1 reads MGHRA; CDR2 reads YSYEKL. CDR3 DNA: TGCGCCAGCAGCCAAGCGTTAGGACAGCCCCAGCATTTT. Translating it yields CASSQALGQPQHF.

V usage is TRBV27 and J usage is TRBJ1-1; D is possibly TRBD1 (6 bases). With 2 bases removed from V and 1 base from J, the gap between germline ends came to 8 bases. Looked up from germline, CDR1 is MNHEY and CDR2 is SMNVEV (reference sequence). CDR3 size: 14 residues. DNA for the CDR3: TGTGCCAGCAGTTTAGGGGGCCCGAACACTGAAGCTTTCTTT. This encodes CASSLGGPNTEAFF.

The rearrangement links TRBV11-2 to TRBJ2-1; D is perhaps TRBD2 (6 bases). V gave up 1 base and J gave up 2 bases, with 12 bases separating them. This CDR3 has 16 amino acids. Germline-derived CDR1 and CDR2 are SGHAT and FQNNGV. In DNA, the CDR3 is TGTGCCAGCAGCTTAGTATCGGGGGTAGCCTACAATGAGCAGTTCTTC. As protein: CASSLVSGVAYNEQFF.

This clone was recorded once. The chain joins TRBV4-1 to TRBJ2-1, with D possibly TRBD2 on 5 matching bases. Trimming removed 5 bases from V and 6 bases from J, with 8 bases in between. This CDR3 has 12 amino acids. The germline gives CDR1 MGHRA, CDR2 YSYEKL. The CDR3 loop is CASSGSFNEQFF. The CDR3 DNA is TGCGCCAGCAGCGGGAGTTTCAATGAGCAGTTCTTC.

The chain is built from TRBV7-2 and TRBJ1-4; perhaps TRBD1 as D (5 bases). The germline V and J ends were trimmed by 4 bases and 7 bases, with 16 bases remaining between them. The germline CDR1 and CDR2 sequences are SGHTA and FQGNSA. The CDR3 is made up of 15 amino acids. This chain's CDR3 is CASSWTGASGEKLFF. The CDR3 DNA reads as TGTGCCAGCAGCTGGACCGGGGCCTCCGGTGAAAAACTGTTTTTT.

This clone was seen more than once but under ten times. The J gene is TRBJ2-7, the V gene TRBV6-5; weak D call: TRBD1 (5 bases). Germline V gives CDR1 MNHEY, CDR2 SVGAGI. V was pared by 0 bases and J by 7 bases, with 13 bases between. The CDR3 has 14 amino acids. In DNA, the CDR3 is TGTGCCAGCAGTTACTCGGGGCAGGGAAGGGAGCAGTACTTC. It encodes CASSYSGQGREQYF.

The chain links TRBV4-1 to TRBJ1-1, with 11 bases matching TRBD1. Losses at the gene ends were 0 bases for V and 5 bases for J; bases not matched to a gene: 11. The CDR3 length is 18 residues. Looked up from germline, CDR1 is MGHRA and CDR2 is YSYEKL. CDR3 nucleotides: TGCGCCAGCAGCCAAGATACCGGACAGGGGGCCGTTGATACTGAAGCTTTCTTT. Translating it yields CASSQDTGQGAVDTEAFF.

A word on this clone: A junction boundary mismatches the germline segment, possibly from a read error. CDR3 bases: TGTGCCAGCAACGGACTAGCGGAGACCTACGAGCAGCACTTC. Amino acid sequence: CASNGLAETYEQHF. The V and J genes are TRBV2 and TRBJ2-7, with TRBD2 matching over 10 bases. CDR1 is SNHLY and CDR2 is FYNNEI in the germline V gene. The CDR3 is 14 residues long.

This clone was recorded once. CDR3 DNA sequence: TGCGCCAGCAGCTTCCGAATGGCGGGGACCTCCTACGAGCAGTACTTC. Its translation is CASSFRMAGTSYEQYF. The chain carries TRBV5-1 and TRBJ2-7, with D possibly matching TRBD2 (6 bases). The CDR3 spans 16 residues. The ends were cut back, 2 bases at V and 0 bases at J, with 15 bases in the middle. Germline V gene lookup returns CDR1 SGHRS and CDR2 YFSETQ.

The rearrangement links TRBV29-1 to TRBJ1-1, with D unclear. The CDR3 spans 16 residues. V was cut by 1 base and J by 0 bases, with 15 bases left in between. CDR1 is SQVTM, CDR2 ANQGSEA, per germline. CDR3 sequence reads: CSVEGGYREMNTEAFF. CDR3 in DNA: TGCAGCGTTGAAGGAGGGTATCGGGAAATGAACACTGAAGCTTTCTTT.

The chain couples TRBV7-2 to TRBJ1-5, with a weak D call TRBD1 (6 bases). The CDR3 is made up of 16 amino acids. The germline CDR1 and CDR2 sequences are SGHTA and FQGNSA. Trimming removed 5 bases at V and 0 bases at J, with 14 bases between. CDR3 sequence: CASSMGTQYSNQPQHF. The CDR3 region has the DNA TGTGCCAGCAGCATGGGGACACAATATAGCAATCAGCCCCAGCATTTT.